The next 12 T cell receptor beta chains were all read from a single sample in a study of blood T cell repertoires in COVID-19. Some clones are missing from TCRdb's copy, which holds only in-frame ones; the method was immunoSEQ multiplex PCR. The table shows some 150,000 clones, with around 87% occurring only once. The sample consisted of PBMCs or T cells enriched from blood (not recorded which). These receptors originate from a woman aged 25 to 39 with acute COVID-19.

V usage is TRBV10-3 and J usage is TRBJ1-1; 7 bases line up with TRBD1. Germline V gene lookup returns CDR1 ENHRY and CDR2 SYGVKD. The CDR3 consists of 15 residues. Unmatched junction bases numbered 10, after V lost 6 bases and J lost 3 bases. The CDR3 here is CAISLTGEVDTEAFF. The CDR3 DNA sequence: TGTGCCATCAGCCTTACAGGGGAGGTGGACACTGAAGCTTTCTTT.

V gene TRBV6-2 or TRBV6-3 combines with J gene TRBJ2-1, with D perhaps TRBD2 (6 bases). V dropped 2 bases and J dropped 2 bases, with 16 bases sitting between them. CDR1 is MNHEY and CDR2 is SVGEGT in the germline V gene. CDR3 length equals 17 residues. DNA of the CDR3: TGTGCCAGCAGTTACCGGTGGGGGGAGATTGCCTACAATGAGCAGTTCTTC. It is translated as CASSYRWGEIAYNEQFF.

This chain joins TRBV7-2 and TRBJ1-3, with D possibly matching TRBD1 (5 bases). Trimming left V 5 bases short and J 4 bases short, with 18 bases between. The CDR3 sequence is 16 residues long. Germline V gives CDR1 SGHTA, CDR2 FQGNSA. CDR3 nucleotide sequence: TGTGCCAGCAGCCTCACCCAGGGTTCTGGGGGAAACACCATATATTTT. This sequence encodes CASSLTQGSGGNTIYF.

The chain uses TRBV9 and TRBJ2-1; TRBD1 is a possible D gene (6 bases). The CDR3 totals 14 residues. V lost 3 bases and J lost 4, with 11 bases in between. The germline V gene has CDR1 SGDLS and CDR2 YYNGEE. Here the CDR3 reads CASSETRGYNEQFF. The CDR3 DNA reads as TGTGCCAGCAGCGAGACGAGGGGGTACAATGAGCAGTTCTTC.

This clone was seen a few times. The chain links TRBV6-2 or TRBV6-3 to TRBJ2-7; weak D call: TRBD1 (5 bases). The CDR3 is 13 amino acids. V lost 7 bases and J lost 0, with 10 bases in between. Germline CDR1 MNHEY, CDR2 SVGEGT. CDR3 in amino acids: CASIPDSSYEQYF. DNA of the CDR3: TGTGCCAGCATCCCCGACAGCTCCTACGAGCAGTACTTC.

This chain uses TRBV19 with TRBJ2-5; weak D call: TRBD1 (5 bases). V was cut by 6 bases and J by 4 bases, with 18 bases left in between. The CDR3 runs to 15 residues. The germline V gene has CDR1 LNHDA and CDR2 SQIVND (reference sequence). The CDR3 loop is CASRTARGAGETQYF. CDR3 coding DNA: TGTGCCAGTAGGACGGCAAGGGGCGCTGGAGAGACCCAGTACTTC.

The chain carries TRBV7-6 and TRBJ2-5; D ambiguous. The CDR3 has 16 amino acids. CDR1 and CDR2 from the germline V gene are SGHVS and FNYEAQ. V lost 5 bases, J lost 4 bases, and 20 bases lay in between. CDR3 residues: CASSPQQRGTGETQYF. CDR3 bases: TGTGCCAGCAGCCCCCAGCAGCGTGGTACGGGAGAGACCCAGTACTTC.

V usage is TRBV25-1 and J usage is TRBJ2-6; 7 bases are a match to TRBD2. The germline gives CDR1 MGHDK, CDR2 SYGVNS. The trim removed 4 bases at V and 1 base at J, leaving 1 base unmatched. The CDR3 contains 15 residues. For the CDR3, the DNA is TGTGCCAGCAGTGGGCGGGAGTCTGGGGCCAACGTCCTGACTTTC. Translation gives CASSGRESGANVLTF.

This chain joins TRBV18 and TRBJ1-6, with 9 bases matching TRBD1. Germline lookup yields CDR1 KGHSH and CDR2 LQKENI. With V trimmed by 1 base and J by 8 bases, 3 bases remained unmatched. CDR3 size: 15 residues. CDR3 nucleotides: TGTGCCAGCTCACCACGGGGACAGGGAGATTCACCCCTCCACTTT. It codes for CASSPRGQGDSPLHF. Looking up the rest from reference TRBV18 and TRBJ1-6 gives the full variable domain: NAGVMQNPRHLVRRRGQEARLRCSPMKGHSHVYWYRQLPEEGLKFMVYLQKENIIDESGMPKERFSAEFPKEGPSILRIQQVVRGDSAAYFCASSPRGQGDSPLHFGNGTRLTVT.

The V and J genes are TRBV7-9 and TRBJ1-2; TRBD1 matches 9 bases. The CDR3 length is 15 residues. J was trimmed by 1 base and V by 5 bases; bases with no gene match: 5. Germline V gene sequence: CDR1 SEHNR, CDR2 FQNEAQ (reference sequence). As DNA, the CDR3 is TGTGCCAGCAGCGCGCGGGACAGGGATAACTATGGCTACACCTTC. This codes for CASSARDRDNYGYTF.

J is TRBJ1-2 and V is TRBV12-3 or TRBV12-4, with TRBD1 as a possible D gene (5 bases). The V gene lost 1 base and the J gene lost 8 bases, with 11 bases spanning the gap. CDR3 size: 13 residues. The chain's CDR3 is CASSLGRRGGYTF. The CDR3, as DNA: TGTGCCAGCAGTTTAGGTCGTCGGGGGGGCTACACCTTC.

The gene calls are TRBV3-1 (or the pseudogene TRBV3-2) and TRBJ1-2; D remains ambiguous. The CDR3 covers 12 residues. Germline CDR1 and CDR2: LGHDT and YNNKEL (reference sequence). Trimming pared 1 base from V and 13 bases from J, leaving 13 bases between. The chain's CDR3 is CASSQGGRGSTF. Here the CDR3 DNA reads TGTGCCAGCAGCCAAGGAGGGCGGGGATCCACCTTC.